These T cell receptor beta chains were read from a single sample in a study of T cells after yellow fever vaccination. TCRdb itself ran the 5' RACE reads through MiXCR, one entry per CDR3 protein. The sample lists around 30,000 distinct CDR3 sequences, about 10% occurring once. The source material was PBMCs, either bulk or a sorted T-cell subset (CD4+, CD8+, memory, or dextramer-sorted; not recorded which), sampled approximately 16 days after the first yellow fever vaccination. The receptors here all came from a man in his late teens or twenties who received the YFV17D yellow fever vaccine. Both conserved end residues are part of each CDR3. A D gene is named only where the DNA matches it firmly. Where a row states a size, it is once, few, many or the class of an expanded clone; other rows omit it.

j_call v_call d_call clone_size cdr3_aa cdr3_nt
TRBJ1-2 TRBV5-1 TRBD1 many CASSPGTGESYGYTF TGCGCCAGCAGCCCCGGGACAGGGGAATCCTATGGCTACACCTTC
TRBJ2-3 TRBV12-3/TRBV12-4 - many CASSPSGRSTDTQYF TGTGCCAGCAGCCCTTCGGGGCGGAGCACAGATACGCAGTATTTT
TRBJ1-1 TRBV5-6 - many CASSLGPRRANTEAFF TGTGCCAGCAGCTTGGGGCCCCGGAGAGCGAACACTGAAGCTTTCTTT
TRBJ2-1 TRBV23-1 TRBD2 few CASSPSGGEDNEQFF TGCGCCAGCAGCCCGAGCGGGGGTGAGGACAATGAGCAGTTCTTC
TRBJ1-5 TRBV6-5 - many CASSYIRGLRNQPQHF TGTGCCAGCAGTTACATCCGGGGTCTACGCAATCAGCCCCAGCATTTT
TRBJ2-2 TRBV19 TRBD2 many CASSPGTSGTGELFF TGTGCCAGTAGTCCCGGGACTAGCGGAACCGGGGAGCTGTTTTTT
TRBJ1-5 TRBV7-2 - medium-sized CASSLGTNQPQHF TGTGCCAGCAGCTTAGGGACCAATCAGCCCCAGCATTTT
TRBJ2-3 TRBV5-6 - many CASSFDVKGGTDTQYF TGTGCCAGCAGCTTTGATGTGAAAGGGGGGACAGATACGCAGTATTTT
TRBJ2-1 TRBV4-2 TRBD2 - CASSRGLALLSSYNEQFF TGTGCCAGCAGCCGGGGACTAGCGCTCCTTTCCTCCTACAATGAGCAGTTCTTC
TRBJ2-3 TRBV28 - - CASSRVFRGYTDTQYF TGTGCCAGCAGTCGAGTATTCCGAGGCTACACAGATACGCAGTATTTT
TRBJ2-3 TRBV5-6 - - CASSPGVLRDSDTQYF TGTGCCAGCAGCCCCGGGGTGCTACGGGACTCAGATACGCAGTATTTT
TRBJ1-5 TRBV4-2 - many CASSLDRKNQPQHF TGTGCCAGCAGCCTCGACAGGAAGAATCAGCCCCAGCATTTT
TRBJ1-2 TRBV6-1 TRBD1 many CASSPGQGEAYGYTF TGTGCCAGCAGCCCCGGACAGGGGGAGGCGTATGGCTACACCTTC
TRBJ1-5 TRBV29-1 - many CSVATGLNQPQHF TGCAGCGTGGCAACAGGGTTAAATCAGCCCCAGCATTTT
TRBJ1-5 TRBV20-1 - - CSASVGASNQPQHF TGCAGTGCTAGTGTCGGGGCCAGCAATCAGCCCCAGCATTTT
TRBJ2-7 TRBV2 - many CASSEAGFSSYEQYF TGTGCCAGCAGTGAAGCAGGCTTTTCCTCCTACGAGCAGTACTTC
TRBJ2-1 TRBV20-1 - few CSARAGHGVPSEQFF TGCAGTGCTAGGGCCGGACACGGAGTCCCTTCTGAGCAGTTCTTC
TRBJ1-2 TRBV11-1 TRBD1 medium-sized CASSDGQGHGYTF TGTGCCAGCAGCGACGGACAGGGCCATGGCTACACCTTC
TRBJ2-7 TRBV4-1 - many CASSPRDSSYEQYF TGCGCCAGCAGCCCGCGGGACAGCTCCTACGAGCAGTACTTC
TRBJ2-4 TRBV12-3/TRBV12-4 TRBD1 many CATRQGANIQYF TGTGCCACCCGACAGGGGGCAAACATTCAGTACTTC
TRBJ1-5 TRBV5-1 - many CASSFTPRGQPQHF TGCGCCAGCAGCTTCACACCTCGGGGCCAGCCCCAGCATTTT
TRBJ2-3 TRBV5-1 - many CASSSTDTSTDTQYF TGCGCCAGCAGCTCGACAGATACTAGCACAGATACGCAGTATTTT
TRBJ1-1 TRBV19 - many CASSTVRNTEAFF TGTGCCAGTAGTACAGTCCGGAACACTGAAGCTTTCTTT
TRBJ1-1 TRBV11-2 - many CASSFGPGATEAFF -
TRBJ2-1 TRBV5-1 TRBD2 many CASRSLAGGFSYNEQFF TGCGCCAGCAGATCACTAGCGGGGGGATTCTCCTACAATGAGCAGTTCTTC
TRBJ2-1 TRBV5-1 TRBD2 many CASSLVPGLRSEQFF TGCGCCAGCAGCTTGGTCCCGGGACTAAGGAGTGAGCAGTTCTTC
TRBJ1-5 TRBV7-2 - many CASSLNRDQPQHF TGTGCCAGCAGCTTAAACAGGGACCAGCCCCAGCATTTT
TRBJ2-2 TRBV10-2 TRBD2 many CASRTSGGGTGELFF TGCGCCAGCCGAACTAGCGGGGGGGGCACCGGGGAGCTGTTTTTT
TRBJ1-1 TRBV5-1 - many CASSPRPGDRAFF TGCGCCAGCAGCCCCCGTCCCGGGGATCGGGCTTTCTTT
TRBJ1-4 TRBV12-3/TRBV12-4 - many CASSWGGNEKLFF TGTGCCAGCAGTTGGGGGGGTAATGAAAAACTGTTTTTT
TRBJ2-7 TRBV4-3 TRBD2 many CASSQEELAGASYEQYF TGCGCCAGCAGCCAAGAAGAATTAGCGGGAGCCTCCTACGAGCAGTACTTC
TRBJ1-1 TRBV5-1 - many CASSAGENTEAFF TGCGCCAGCAGCGCAGGCGAGAACACTGAAGCTTTCTTT
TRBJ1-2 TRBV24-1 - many CATSDPSDYYGYTF TGTGCCACCAGTGATCCTTCGGACTACTATGGCTACACCTTC
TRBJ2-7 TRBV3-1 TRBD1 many CASSQGTGGVYEQYF TGTGCCAGCAGCCAAGGGACAGGGGGCGTCTACGAGCAGTACTTC
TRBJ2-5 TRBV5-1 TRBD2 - CASSWTSGGSGGETQYF TGCGCCAGCAGCTGGACTAGCGGGGGGTCAGGAGGGGAGACCCAGTACTTC
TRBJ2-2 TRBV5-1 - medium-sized CASSSNGANANTGELFF TGCGCCAGCAGCTCGAACGGGGCTAACGCGAACACCGGGGAGCTGTTTTTT
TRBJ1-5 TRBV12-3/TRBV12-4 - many CASSLTLNGGNQPQHF TGTGCCAGCAGTTTAACTCTAAACGGGGGGAATCAGCCCCAGCATTTT
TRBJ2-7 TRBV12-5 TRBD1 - CASRRTGGYEQYF TGTGCTAGTCGCCGGACAGGGGGCTACGAGCAGTACTTC
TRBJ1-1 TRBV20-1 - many CSAEGDLEAFF TGCAGTGCAGAAGGGGACCTTGAAGCTTTCTTT
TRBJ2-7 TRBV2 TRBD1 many CASSWSGTDEQYF TGTGCCAGCAGCTGGTCCGGGACAGACGAGCAGTACTTC
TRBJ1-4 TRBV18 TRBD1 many CASSPARDRFNGKLFF TGTGCCAGCTCGCCAGCCCGGGACAGGTTTAATGGAAAACTGTTTTTT
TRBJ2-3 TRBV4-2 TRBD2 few CAISQVSSGGAADTQYF TGTGCCATCAGCCAAGTCTCGAGCGGGGGGGCGGCAGATACGCAGTATTTT
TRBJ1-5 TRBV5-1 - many CASSPGGGDQPQHF TGCGCCAGCAGCCCCGGAGGAGGAGATCAGCCCCAGCATTTT
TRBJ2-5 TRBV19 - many CASSTTQRETQYF TGTGCCAGTAGTACAACCCAGCGGGAGACCCAGTACTTC
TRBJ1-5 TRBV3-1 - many CASSPGVNSNQPQHF TGTGCCAGCAGCCCGGGAGTGAATAGCAATCAGCCCCAGCATTTT